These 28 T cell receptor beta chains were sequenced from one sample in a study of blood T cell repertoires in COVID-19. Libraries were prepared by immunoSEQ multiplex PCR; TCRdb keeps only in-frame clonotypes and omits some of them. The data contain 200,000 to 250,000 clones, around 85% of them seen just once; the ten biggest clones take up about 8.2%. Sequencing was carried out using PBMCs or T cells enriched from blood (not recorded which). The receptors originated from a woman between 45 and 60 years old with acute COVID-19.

The CDR3 DNA sequence: TGTGCCAGCCAACGAGGGACAGGGATGACCTACGAGCAGTACTTC. Its translation is CASQRGTGMTYEQYF. The chain has TRBV27 and TRBJ2-7; 9 nucleotides agree with TRBD1. The CDR3 sequence is 15 residues long. Trimming cost V 8 bases and J 2 bases; bases outside gene matches: 10. CDR1 and CDR2 from the germline V gene are MNHEY and SMNVEV (reference sequence).

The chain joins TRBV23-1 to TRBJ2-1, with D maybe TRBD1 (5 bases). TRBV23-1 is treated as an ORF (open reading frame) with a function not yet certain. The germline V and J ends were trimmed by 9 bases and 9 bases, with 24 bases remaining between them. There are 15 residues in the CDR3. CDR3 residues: CASQLSDRNHAEQFF. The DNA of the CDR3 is TGCGCCAGTCAATTATCAGACAGAAATCACGCTGAGCAGTTCTTC.

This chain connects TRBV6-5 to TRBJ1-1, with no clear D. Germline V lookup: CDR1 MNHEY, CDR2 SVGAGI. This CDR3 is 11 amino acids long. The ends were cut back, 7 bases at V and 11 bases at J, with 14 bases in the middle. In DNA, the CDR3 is TGTGCCAGCAATTCTCGCCAGGTTGCTTTCTTT. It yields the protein CASNSRQVAFF.

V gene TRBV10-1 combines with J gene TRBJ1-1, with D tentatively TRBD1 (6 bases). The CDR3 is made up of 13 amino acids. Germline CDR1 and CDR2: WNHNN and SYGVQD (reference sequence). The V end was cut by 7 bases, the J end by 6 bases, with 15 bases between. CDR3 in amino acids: CASNGGRGSEAFF. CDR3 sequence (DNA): TGCGCCAGCAACGGGGGGCGCGGATCTGAAGCTTTCTTT.

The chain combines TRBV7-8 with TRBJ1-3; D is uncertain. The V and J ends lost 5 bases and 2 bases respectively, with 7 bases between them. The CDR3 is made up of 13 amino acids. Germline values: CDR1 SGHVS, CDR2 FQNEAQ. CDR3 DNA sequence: TGTGCCAGCAGCCGGGCAGCTGGAAACACCATATATTTT. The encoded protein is CASSRAAGNTIYF.

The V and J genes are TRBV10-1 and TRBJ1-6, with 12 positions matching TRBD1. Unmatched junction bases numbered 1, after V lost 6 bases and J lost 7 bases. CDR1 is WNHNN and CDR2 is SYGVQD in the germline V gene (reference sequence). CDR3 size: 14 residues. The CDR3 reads CASRGQGANSPLHF. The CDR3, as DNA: TGCGCCAGCAGGGGACAGGGGGCCAATTCACCCCTCCACTTT.

CDR3: CASSTGDRVAGANVLTF. The CDR3 bases are TGTGCCAGCAGCACGGGAGACAGGGTAGCTGGGGCCAACGTCCTGACTTTC. The rearrangement joins TRBV9 to TRBJ2-6, with a weak D call TRBD1 (7 bases). Trimming took 4 bases from V and 2 from J, leaving 16 bases between them. Germline V gives CDR1 SGDLS, CDR2 YYNGEE. The CDR3 runs 17 residues.

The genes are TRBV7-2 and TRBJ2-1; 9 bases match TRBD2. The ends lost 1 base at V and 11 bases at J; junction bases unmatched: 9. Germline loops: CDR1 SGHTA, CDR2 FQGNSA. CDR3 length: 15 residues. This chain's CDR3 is CASSLGPRAGGKQFF. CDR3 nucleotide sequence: TGTGCCAGCAGCTTAGGGCCCCGCGCGGGGGGGAAGCAGTTCTTC.

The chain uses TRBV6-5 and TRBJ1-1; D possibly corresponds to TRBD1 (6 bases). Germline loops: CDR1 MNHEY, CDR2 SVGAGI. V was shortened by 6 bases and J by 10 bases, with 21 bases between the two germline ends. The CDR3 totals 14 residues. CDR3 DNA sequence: TGTGCCAGCAGACCCCGGCCTCAGGAAGGGGGAGCTTTCTTT. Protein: CASRPRPQEGGAFF.

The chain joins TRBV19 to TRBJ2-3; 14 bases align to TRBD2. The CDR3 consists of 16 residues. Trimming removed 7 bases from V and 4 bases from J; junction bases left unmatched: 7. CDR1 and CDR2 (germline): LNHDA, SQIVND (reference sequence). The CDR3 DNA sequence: TGTGCCAGTACTCAAGGACTAGCGGGGGGTGCAGATACGCAGTATTTT. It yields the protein CASTQGLAGGADTQYF.

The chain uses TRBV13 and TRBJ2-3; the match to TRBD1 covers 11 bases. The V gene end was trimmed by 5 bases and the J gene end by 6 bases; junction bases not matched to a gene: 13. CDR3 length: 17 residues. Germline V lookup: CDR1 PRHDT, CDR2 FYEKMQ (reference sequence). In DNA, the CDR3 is TGTGCCAGCAGCCCGTACCGTGGACAGGGGGCGGGTGATACGCAGTATTTT. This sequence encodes CASSPYRGQGAGDTQYF.

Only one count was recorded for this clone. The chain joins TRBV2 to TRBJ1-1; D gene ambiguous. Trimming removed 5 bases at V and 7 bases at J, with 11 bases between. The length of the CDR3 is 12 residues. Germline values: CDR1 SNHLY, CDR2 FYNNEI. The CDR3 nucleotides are TGTGCCAGCAGTCGTGGCGGGGTTGAAGCTTTCTTT. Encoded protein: CASSRGGVEAFF.

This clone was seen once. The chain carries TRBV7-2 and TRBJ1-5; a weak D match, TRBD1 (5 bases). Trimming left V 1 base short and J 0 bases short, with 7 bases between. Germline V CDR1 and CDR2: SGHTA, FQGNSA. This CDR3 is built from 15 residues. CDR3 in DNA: TGTGCCAGCAGCTTAGGCGGGACTAGCAATCAGCCCCAGCATTTT. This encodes CASSLGGTSNQPQHF.

The CDR3 region has the DNA TGTGCCAGCTCACCCCGACAGGTACCGAATTCACCCCTCCACTTT. Protein product: CASSPRQVPNSPLHF. This chain connects TRBV18 to TRBJ1-6; possible D gene TRBD1, 6 bases. This CDR3 contains 15 residues. Per germline, CDR1 KGHSH and CDR2 LQKENI. V lost 3 bases and J 7 bases, leaving 13 bases between the germline ends. The full variable domain, in which reference TRBV18 and TRBJ1-6 provide the parts outside the CDR3, is NAGVMQNPRHLVRRRGQEARLRCSPMKGHSHVYWYRQLPEEGLKFMVYLQKENIIDESGMPKERFSAEFPKEGPSILRIQQVVRGDSAAYFCASSPRQVPNSPLHFGNGTRLTVT.

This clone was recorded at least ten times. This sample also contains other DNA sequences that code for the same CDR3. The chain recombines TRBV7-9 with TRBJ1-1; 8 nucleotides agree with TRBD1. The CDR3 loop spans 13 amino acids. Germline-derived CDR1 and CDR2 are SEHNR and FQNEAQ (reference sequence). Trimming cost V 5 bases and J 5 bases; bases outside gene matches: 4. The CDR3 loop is CASSPTGDTEAFF. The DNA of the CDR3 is TGTGCCAGCAGCCCGACAGGGGATACTGAAGCTTTCTTT.

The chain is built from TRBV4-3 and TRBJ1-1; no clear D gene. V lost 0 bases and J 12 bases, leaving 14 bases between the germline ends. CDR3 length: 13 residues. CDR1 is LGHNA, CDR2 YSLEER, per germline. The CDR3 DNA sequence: TGCGCCAGCAGCCAAGATAGGAGGGCCGGGCCTTTCTTT. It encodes CASSQDRRAGPFF.

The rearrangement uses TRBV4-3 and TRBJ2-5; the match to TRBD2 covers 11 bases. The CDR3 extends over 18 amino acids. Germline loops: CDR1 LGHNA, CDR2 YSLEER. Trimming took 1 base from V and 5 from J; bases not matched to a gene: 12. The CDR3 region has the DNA TGCGCCAGCAGCCAAGGGTTACTAGCGGGGGACCTTCGGGAGACCCAGTACTTC. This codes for CASSQGLLAGDLRETQYF.

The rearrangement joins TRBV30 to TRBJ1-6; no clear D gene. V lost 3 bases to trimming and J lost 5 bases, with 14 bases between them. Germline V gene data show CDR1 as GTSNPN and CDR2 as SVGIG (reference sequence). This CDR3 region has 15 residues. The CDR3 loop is CAWRGLLDDNSPLHF. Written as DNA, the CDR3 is TGTGCCTGGAGGGGCCTTCTGGATGATAATTCACCCCTCCACTTT. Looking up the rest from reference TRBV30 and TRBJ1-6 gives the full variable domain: SQTIHQWPATLVQPVGSPLSLECTVEGTSNPNLYWYRQAAGRGLQLLFYSVGIGQISSEVPQNLSASRPQDRQFILSSKKLLLSDSGFYLCAWRGLLDDNSPLHFGNGTRLTVT.

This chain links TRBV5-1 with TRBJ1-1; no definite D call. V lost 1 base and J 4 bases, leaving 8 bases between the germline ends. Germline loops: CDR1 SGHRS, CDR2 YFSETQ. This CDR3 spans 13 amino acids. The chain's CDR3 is CASSLRGITEAFF. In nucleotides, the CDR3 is TGCGCCAGCAGCTTGCGGGGTATCACTGAAGCTTTCTTT.

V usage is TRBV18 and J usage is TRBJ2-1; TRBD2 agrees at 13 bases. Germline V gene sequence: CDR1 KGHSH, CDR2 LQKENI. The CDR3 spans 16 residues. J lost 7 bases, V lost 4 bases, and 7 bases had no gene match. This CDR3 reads CASSQGTSGAMNEQFF. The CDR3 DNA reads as TGTGCCAGCTCACAGGGGACTAGCGGGGCGATGAATGAGCAGTTCTTC.

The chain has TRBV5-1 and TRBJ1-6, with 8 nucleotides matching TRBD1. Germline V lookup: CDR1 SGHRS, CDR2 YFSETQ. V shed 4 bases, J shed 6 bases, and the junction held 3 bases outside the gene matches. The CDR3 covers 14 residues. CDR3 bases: TGCGCCAGCAGCAAGGGACAGGCTAATTCACCCCTCCACTTT. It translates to CASSKGQANSPLHF.

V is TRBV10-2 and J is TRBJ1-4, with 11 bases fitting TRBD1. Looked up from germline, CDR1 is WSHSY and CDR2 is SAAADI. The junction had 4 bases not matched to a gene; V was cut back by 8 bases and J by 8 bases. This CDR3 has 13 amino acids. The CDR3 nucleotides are TGCGCCAGCGGACAGGGGGCCTTGGAAAAACTGTTTTTT. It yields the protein CASGQGALEKLFF.

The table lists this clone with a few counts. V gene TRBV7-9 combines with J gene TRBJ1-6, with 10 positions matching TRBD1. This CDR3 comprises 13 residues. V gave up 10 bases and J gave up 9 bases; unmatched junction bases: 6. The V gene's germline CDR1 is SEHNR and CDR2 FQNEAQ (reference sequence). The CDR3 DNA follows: TGTGCCACCCCCGGGACAGGGGCTTCACCCCTCCACTTT. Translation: CATPGTGASPLHF.

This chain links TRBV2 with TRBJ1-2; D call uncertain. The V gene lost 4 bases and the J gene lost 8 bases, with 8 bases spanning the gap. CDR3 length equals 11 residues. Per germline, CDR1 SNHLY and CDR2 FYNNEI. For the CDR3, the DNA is TGTGCCAGCAGTGCCAGGTTCGGCTACACCTTC. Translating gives CASSARFGYTF.

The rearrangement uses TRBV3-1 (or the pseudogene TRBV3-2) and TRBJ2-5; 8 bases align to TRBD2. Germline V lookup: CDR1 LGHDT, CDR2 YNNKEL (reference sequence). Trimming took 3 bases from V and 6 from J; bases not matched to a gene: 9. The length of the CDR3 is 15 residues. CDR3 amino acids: CASSQGAGAEKTQYF. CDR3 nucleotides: TGTGCCAGCAGCCAGGGAGCGGGGGCCGAAAAGACCCAGTACTTC.

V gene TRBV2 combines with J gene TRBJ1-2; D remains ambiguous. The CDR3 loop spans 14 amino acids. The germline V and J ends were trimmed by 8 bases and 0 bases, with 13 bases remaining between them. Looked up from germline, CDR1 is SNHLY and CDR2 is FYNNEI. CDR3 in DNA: TGTGCCAGCCTCTCAGAGGGTGCTAACTATGGCTACACCTTC. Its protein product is CASLSEGANYGYTF.

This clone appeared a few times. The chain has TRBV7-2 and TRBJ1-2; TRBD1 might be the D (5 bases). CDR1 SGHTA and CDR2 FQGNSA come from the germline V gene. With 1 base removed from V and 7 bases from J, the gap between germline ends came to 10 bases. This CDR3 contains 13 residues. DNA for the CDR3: TGTGCCAGCAGCTTAGAGGGGCTCGGTGGCTACACCTTC. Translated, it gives CASSLEGLGGYTF.

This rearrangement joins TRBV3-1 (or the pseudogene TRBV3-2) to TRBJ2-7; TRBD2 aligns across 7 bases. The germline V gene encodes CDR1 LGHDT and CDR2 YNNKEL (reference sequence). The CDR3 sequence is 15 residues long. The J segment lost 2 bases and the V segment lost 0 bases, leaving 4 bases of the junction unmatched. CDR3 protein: CASSQELAWTYEQYF. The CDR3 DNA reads TGTGCCAGCAGCCAAGAACTAGCGTGGACCTACGAGCAGTACTTC.